The present T cell receptor (beta chain) was sequenced within a study of T cells expressing NK-cell markers. Turning to the study itself: The TCR beta repertoires originated in sorted CD3+CD56+NKG2C+, CD3+CD56+NKG2C- and CD3+CD56-NKG2C+ T cells. Within the sequenced cohort of eight donors, seven exhibited HCMV seropositivity and one was seronegative.

Germline V gene data show CDR1 as MGHRA and CDR2 as YSYEKL. The CDR3 is 19 amino acids. TCRdb re-analyzed the 5' RACE reads; it lists each CDR3 protein once, without DNA. The sample has about 150,000 distinct CDR3 sequences; the top ten hold approximately 35%. The origin of this receptor is a woman in her fifties or sixties in good health. Sequenced input: blood T cells: a sorted CD56 or NKG2C T cell subset, CD4+ or CD8+ T cells, or bulk PBMC T cells (not recorded which). The V and J genes are TRBV4-1 and TRBJ1-4. The CDR3 sequence: CASSQDETNGPIENEKLFF.